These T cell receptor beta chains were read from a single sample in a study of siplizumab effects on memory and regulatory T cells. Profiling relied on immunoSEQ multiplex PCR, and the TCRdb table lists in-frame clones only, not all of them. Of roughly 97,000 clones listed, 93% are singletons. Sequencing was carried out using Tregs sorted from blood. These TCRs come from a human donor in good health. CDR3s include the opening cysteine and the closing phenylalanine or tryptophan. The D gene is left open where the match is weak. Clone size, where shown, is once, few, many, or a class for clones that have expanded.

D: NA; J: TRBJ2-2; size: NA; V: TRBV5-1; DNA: TGCGCCAGCAAACAGGGAGACTTCACCGGGGAGCTGTTTTTT; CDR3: CASKQGDFTGELFF
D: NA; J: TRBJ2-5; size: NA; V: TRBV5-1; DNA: TGCGCCAGCAGCTTGGACAGGCCGATCCAAGAGACCCAGTACTTC; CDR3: CASSLDRPIQETQYF
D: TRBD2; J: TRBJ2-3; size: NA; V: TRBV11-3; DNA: TGTGCCAGCAGCCCCCTCGCCGGGACTAGCGGGAAGGGCACGCAGTATTTT; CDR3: CASSPLAGTSGKGTQYF
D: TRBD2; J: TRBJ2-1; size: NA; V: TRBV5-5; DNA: TGTGCCAGCAGCTTTCGGGCTAGCGGGACCTACAATGAGCAGTTCTTC; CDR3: CASSFRASGTYNEQFF
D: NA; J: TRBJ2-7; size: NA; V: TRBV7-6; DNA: TGTGCCAGGAGCCCAGGAGGGAGCTACGAGCAGTACTTC; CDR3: CARSPGGSYEQYF
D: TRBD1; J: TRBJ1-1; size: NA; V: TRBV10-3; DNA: TGTGCCATCAGTGAAACAGGGGAGAGAGTGACTGAAGCTTTCTTT; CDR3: CAISETGERVTEAFF
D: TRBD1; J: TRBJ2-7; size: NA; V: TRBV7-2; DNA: TGTGCCAGCAGCTTACGGGACAGGTTAGGGCTCGAGCAGTACTTC; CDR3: CASSLRDRLGLEQYF
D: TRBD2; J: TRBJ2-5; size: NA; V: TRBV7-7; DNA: TGTGCTAGCAGCTTGGACGGGGGGGCGGGAGAGACCCAGTACTTC; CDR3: CASSLDGGAGETQYF
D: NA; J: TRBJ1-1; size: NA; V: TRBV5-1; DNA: TGCGCCAGCAGCTTGTTTCGTGGTGCGGGGAACACTGAAGCTTTCTTT; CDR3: CASSLFRGAGNTEAFF
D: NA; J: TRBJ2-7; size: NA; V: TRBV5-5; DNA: TGTGCCAGCAGCTTGGGTTCCGGGACTCTGTACGAGCAGTACTTC; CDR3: CASSLGSGTLYEQYF
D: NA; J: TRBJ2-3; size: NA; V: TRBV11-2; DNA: TGTGCCAGCAGCTTATGGTCCGGAGGTACAGATACGCAGTATTTT; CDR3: CASSLWSGGTDTQYF
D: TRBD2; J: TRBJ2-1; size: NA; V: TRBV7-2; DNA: TGTGCCAGCAGCAGGCTAGCGGGGGGACTCTACAATGAGCAGTTCTTC; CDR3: CASSRLAGGLYNEQFF
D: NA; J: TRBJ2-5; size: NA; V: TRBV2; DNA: TGTGCCAGCACTGCTCGTCGGATCCAAGAGACCCAGTACTTC; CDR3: CASTARRIQETQYF
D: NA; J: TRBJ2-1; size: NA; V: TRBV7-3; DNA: TGTGCCAGCAGTCTAACGGGACCACCCAGTGAGCAGTTCTTC; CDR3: CASSLTGPPSEQFF
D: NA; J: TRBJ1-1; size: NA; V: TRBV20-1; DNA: TGCAGTGCTAGACAGTACACTGAAGCTTTCTTT; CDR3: CSARQYTEAFF
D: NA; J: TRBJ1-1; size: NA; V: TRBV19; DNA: TGTGCCAGCGGACCCAGGAACACTGAAGCTTTCTTT; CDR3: CASGPRNTEAFF
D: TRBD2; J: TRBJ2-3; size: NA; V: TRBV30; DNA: TGTGCCTGCAAGAGACTAGCGGGAGGCACAGATACGCAGTATTTT; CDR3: CACKRLAGGTDTQYF
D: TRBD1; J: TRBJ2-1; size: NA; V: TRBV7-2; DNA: TGTGCCAGCAGCCCGCCCAACAGGGGTAGCCAGTTCTTC; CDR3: CASSPPNRGSQFF
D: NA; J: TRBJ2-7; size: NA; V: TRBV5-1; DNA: TGCGCCAGCAGCCTCCGACCTGGCGAGCAGTACTTC; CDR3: CASSLRPGEQYF
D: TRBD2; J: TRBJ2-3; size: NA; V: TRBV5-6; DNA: TGTGCCAGCAGCCCCGATAGCGGGACTAGCACAGATACGCAGTATTTT; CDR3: CASSPDSGTSTDTQYF
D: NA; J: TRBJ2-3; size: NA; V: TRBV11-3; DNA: TGTGCCAGCAGCTTTGGTGGCACAGATACGCAGTATTTT; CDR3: CASSFGGTDTQYF
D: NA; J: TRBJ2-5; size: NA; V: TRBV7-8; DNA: TGTGCCAGCAGCATTACAGCAGGGTCCGAGACCCAGTACTTC; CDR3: CASSITAGSETQYF
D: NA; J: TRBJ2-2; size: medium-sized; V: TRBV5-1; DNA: TGCGCCAGCAGCGTACCCACCGGGGAGCTGTTTTTT; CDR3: CASSVPTGELFF
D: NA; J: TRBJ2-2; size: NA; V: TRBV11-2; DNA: TGTGCCAGCAGCTCAAGGGGTGGGTCCGGGGAGCTGTTTTTT; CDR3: CASSSRGGSGELFF
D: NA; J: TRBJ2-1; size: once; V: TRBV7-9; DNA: TGTGCCAGCAGCAAACAGGGAGTACCCTACAATGAGCAGTTCTTC; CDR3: CASSKQGVPYNEQFF
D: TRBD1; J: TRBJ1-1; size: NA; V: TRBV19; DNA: TGTGCCAGGAAACAGGGGGCTAGTGTTAACACTGAAGCTTTCTTT; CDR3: CARKQGASVNTEAFF
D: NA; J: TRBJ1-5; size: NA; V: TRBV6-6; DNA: TGTGCCAGCAGTTACTCAGGGGAGCATCAGCCCCAGCATTTT; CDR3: CASSYSGEHQPQHF
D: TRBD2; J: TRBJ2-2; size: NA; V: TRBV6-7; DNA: TGTGCCAGCAGTTACCATAGCGGGGAGAACACCGGGGAGCTGTTTTTT; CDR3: CASSYHSGENTGELFF
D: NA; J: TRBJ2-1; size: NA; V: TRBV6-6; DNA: TGTGCCAGCAGTTACTCGGCCGGGACGGGTAATAGTGAGCAGTTCTTC; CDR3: CASSYSAGTGNSEQFF
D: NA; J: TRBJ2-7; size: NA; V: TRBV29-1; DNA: TGCAGCGTTGGTGATACCCCGCGAGAGCAGTACTTC; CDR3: CSVGDTPREQYF
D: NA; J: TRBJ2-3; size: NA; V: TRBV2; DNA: TGTGCCAGCAGGGAGCGCACAGATACGCAGTATTTT; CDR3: CASRERTDTQYF
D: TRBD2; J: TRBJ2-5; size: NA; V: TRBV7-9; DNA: TGTGCCAGCAGCCCGCGACAGCTAGCGGAAGAGACCCAGTACTTC; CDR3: CASSPRQLAEETQYF
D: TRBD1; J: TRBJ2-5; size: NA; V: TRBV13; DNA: TGTGCCAGCAGCCCGACAGGGGGAGAGACCCAGTACTTC; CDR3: CASSPTGGETQYF
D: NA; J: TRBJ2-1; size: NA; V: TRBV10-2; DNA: TGCGCCAGCAGCGCCATTTACAATGAGCAGTTCTTC; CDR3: CASSAIYNEQFF
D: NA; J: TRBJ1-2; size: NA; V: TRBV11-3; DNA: TGTGCCAGCAGCCGGGGACGGATGGTCTATGGCTACACCTTC; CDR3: CASSRGRMVYGYTF
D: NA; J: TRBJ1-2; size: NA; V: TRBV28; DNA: TGTGCCAGCAGTGGGCGAGGGGAGAGGTCCTATGGCTACACCTTC; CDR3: CASSGRGERSYGYTF
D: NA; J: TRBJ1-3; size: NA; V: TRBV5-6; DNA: TGTGCCAGCAGCTTGGTGGGACGAGGAAACACCATATATTTT; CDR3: CASSLVGRGNTIYF
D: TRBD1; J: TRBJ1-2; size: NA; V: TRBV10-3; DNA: TGTGCCATCAGGGGGGGACAGGGAGACTATGGCTACACCTTC; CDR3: CAIRGGQGDYGYTF
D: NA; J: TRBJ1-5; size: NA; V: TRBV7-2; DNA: TGTGCCAGCAGCTCAGAGGGGAGTCAGCCCCAGCATTTT; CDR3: CASSSEGSQPQHF
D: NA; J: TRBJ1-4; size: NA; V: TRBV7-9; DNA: TGTGCCAGCAGCTCAAGTACAACTAATGAAAAACTGTTTTTT; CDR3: CASSSSTTNEKLFF
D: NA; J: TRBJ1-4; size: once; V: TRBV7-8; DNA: TGTGCCAGCAGCTTAGCGCGGTGGGGGGGAGAAAAACTGTTTTTT; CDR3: CASSLARWGGEKLFF
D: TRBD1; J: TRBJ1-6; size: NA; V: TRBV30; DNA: TGTGCCTGGAGTCCCAGGCAGGGGGATAGTTCACCCCTCCACTTT; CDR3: CAWSPRQGDSSPLHF
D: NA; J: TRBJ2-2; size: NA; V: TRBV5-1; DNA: TGCGCCAGCAGCCCTCGACAACCTGGCAACACCGGGGAGCTGTTTTTT; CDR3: CASSPRQPGNTGELFF